The 30 T cell receptor beta chains in this list originate from one sample, sequenced in a study of blood T cell repertoires in COVID-19. Profiling relied on immunoSEQ multiplex PCR, and the TCRdb table lists in-frame clones only, not all of them. Found here are 120,000 or so clones, over 60% of them singletons; the top ten hold roughly 3.8%. The sequencing input was peripheral blood. These receptors all come from a woman at least 80 years old with acute or convalescent COVID-19.

The chain is built from TRBV6-2 or TRBV6-3 and TRBJ1-5; TRBD1 agrees at 7 bases. This CDR3 region has 15 residues. V lost 5 bases to trimming and J lost 2 bases; unmatched junction nucleotides: 6. Germline lookup yields CDR1 MNHEY and CDR2 SVGEGT. CDR3 sequence reads: CASSTDRVGNQPQHF. As DNA, the CDR3 is TGTGCCAGCAGTACCGACAGGGTCGGCAATCAGCCCCAGCATTTT.

The CDR3 sequence is CASSYQRGGWEKLFF. The CDR3 DNA reads as TGTGCCAGCAGTTACCAGAGGGGGGGATGGGAAAAACTGTTTTTT. This chain joins TRBV6-5 and TRBJ1-4; D may be TRBD1 (6 bases). V was trimmed by 2 bases and J by 8 bases, leaving 15 bases between them. CDR1 and CDR2 (germline): MNHEY, SVGAGI. The CDR3 totals 15 residues.

The chain links TRBV27 to TRBJ1-4; 8 positions agree with TRBD1. With 4 bases clipped from V and 3 bases from J, the junction kept 4 bases outside the gene matches. There are 15 residues in the CDR3. The V gene's germline CDR1 is MNHEY and CDR2 SMNVEV (reference sequence). CDR3 in amino acids: CASSSQGAANEKLFF. The DNA for the CDR3 is TGTGCCAGCAGTTCGCAGGGGGCGGCTAATGAAAAACTGTTTTTT.

The chain uses TRBV4-3 and TRBJ2-1; 8 nucleotides match TRBD1. The CDR3 length is 13 residues. Trimming cost V 2 bases and J 10 bases; bases outside gene matches: 4. The germline V gene encodes CDR1 LGHNA and CDR2 YSLEER. The CDR3 protein is CASSQNDRGEQFF. DNA of the CDR3: TGCGCCAGCAGCCAAAACGACAGGGGCGAGCAGTTCTTC.

This CDR3 reads CASSPSYDRGNEQFF. The CDR3 coding sequence is TGTGCCAGCTCACCTTCATACGACAGGGGCAATGAGCAGTTCTTC. The rearrangement joins TRBV18 to TRBJ2-1; 8 bases agree with TRBD1. The ends lost 3 bases at V and 6 bases at J; junction bases unmatched: 7. Germline loops: CDR1 KGHSH, CDR2 LQKENI. The CDR3 has 15 amino acids.

The chain joins TRBV30 to TRBJ2-5, with D perhaps matching TRBD1 (5 bases). The length of the CDR3 is 14 residues. V gave up 1 base and J gave up 1 base, with 10 bases separating them. Germline V gene data show CDR1 as GTSNPN and CDR2 as SVGIG (reference sequence). This CDR3 reads CAWSDRPIQETQYF. The DNA of the CDR3 is TGTGCCTGGAGTGACAGGCCGATCCAAGAGACCCAGTACTTC.

V gene TRBV27 combines with J gene TRBJ2-2; D perhaps matches TRBD2 (6 bases). V dropped 6 bases and J dropped 0 bases, with 14 bases sitting between them. CDR1 is MNHEY, CDR2 SMNVEV, per germline (reference sequence). The CDR3 has 16 residues. DNA for the CDR3: TGTGCCAGCAGCTTCTCCGGGGGTGCGAACACCGGGGAGCTGTTTTTT. Amino acids: CASSFSGGANTGELFF.

The chain couples TRBV19 to TRBJ1-1, with D possibly matching TRBD1 (5 bases). The CDR3 has 16 residues. Trimming left V 4 bases short and J 1 base short, with 16 bases between. CDR1 and CDR2 from the germline V gene are LNHDA and SQIVND (reference sequence). CDR3 sequence: CASSKGGGMGNTEAFF. CDR3 DNA: TGTGCCAGTAGTAAAGGCGGGGGGATGGGGAACACTGAAGCTTTCTTT.

V usage is TRBV9 and J usage is TRBJ2-7; 7 nucleotides align to TRBD1. CDR3 length: 13 amino acids. Germline V gene sequence: CDR1 SGDLS, CDR2 YYNGEE. With V trimmed by 3 bases and J by 0 bases, 0 bases remained unmatched. CDR3 loop: CASSGDSSYEQYF. CDR3 sequence (DNA): TGTGCCAGCAGCGGGGACAGCTCCTACGAGCAGTACTTC. Using reference TRBV9 and TRBJ2-7 for the parts outside the CDR3, the full variable domain is DSGVTQTPKHLITATGQRVTLRCSPRSGDLSVYWYQQSLDQGLQFLIQYYNGEERAKGNILERFSAQQFPDLHSELNLSSLELGDSALYFCASSGDSSYEQYFGPGTRLTVT.

This chain uses TRBV19 with TRBJ1-1; D not resolved. The CDR3 length is 14 residues. Trimming took off 0 bases at V and 2 bases at J, with 7 bases between the two ends. Germline CDR1 LNHDA, CDR2 SQIVND (reference sequence). The CDR3 spells CASSIDRGNTEAFF. Here the CDR3 DNA reads TGTGCCAGTAGTATAGACAGAGGTAACACTGAAGCTTTCTTT.

V usage is TRBV5-4 and J usage is TRBJ2-1; D is possibly TRBD2 (5 bases). The CDR3 is 15 residues long. Germline V lookup: CDR1 SGHNT, CDR2 YYREEE (reference sequence). V lost 0 bases to trimming and J lost 0 bases, with 7 bases between them. This chain's CDR3 is CASSLGGVSYNEQFF. CDR3 DNA sequence: TGTGCCAGCAGCTTGGGGGGAGTCTCCTACAATGAGCAGTTCTTC.

This chain uses TRBV11-2 with TRBJ2-2, with 11 nucleotides matching TRBD2. After removal of 1 base from V and 6 bases from J, the junction contained 7 bases not matched to a gene. The germline V gene encodes CDR1 SGHAT and CDR2 FQNNGV. The CDR3 sequence is 17 residues long. The CDR3 bases are TGTGCCAGCAGCTTAGGTCAACTAGCGGGAGTATCCGGGGAGCTGTTTTTT. As protein: CASSLGQLAGVSGELFF. The full variable domain, with the rest looked up from reference TRBV11-2 and TRBJ2-2, is EAGVAQSPRYKIIEKRQSVAFWCNPISGHATLYWYQQILGQGPKLLIQFQNNGVVDDSQLPKDRFSAERLKGVDSTLKIQPAKLEDSAVYLCASSLGQLAGVSGELFFGEGSRLTVL.

This chain joins TRBV7-9 and TRBJ2-7; 9 bases fit TRBD1. CDR3 size: 16 residues. Germline V gives CDR1 SEHNR, CDR2 FQNEAQ (reference sequence). V was pared by 2 bases and J by 2 bases, with 7 bases of the junction left unmatched. The CDR3 nucleotides read TGTGCCAGCAGCTTACATCTCACAGGGGGCCCCTACGAGCAGTACTTC. Residues: CASSLHLTGGPYEQYF.

The chain joins TRBV7-9 to TRBJ2-1; D uncertain. CDR3 length equals 11 residues. The germline V and J ends were trimmed by 6 bases and 3 bases, with 3 bases remaining between them. The germline CDR1 and CDR2 sequences are SEHNR and FQNEAQ (reference sequence). This chain's CDR3 is CASSYYNEQFF. DNA of the CDR3: TGTGCCAGCAGTTACTACAATGAGCAGTTCTTC.

This chain links TRBV5-1 with TRBJ2-2; D is perhaps TRBD2 (7 bases). Germline V gene sequence: CDR1 SGHRS, CDR2 YFSETQ. The CDR3 is made up of 13 amino acids. V was trimmed by 4 bases and J by 7 bases, leaving 11 bases between them. CDR3 sequence reads: CASSGGGVGELFF. The CDR3 nucleotides are TGCGCCAGCAGCGGCGGGGGCGTCGGGGAGCTGTTTTTT.

This clone came up a few times. The chain carries TRBV3-1 (or the pseudogene TRBV3-2) and TRBJ2-6; the match to TRBD1 covers 7 bases. The trim removed 1 base at V and 4 bases at J, leaving 7 bases unmatched. CDR3 length: 17 amino acids. Looked up from germline, CDR1 is LGHDT and CDR2 is YNNKEL (reference sequence). CDR3 in amino acids: CASSQGNRGSGANVLTF. The CDR3 nucleotides read TGTGCCAGCAGCCAAGGGAACAGGGGTTCCGGGGCCAACGTCCTGACTTTC.

This chain connects TRBV7-2 to TRBJ1-3; maybe TRBD1 (6 bases). Trimming cost V 2 bases and J 0 bases, with 14 bases left between them. The CDR3 has 17 amino acids. Germline CDR1 and CDR2: SGHTA and FQGNSA. As DNA, the CDR3 is TGTGCCAGCAGCTTATTAGGCGGACAGCGCTCTGGAAACACCATATATTTT. Amino acids: CASSLLGGQRSGNTIYF.

This clone has just one count. The chain employs TRBV11-2 and TRBJ2-7; 7 positions agree with TRBD1. The CDR3 covers 14 residues. After removal of 5 bases from V and 4 bases from J, the junction contained 8 bases not matched to a gene. CDR1 SGHAT and CDR2 FQNNGV come from the germline V gene. CDR3 amino acids: CASSLGTEWYEQYF. DNA for the CDR3: TGTGCCAGCAGCCTGGGGACAGAATGGTACGAGCAGTACTTC.

This rearrangement joins TRBV6-1 to TRBJ1-2; possible D gene TRBD1, 5 bases. Per germline, CDR1 MNHNS and CDR2 SASEGT. V was trimmed by 3 bases and J by 4 bases, leaving 12 bases between them. The CDR3 loop spans 14 amino acids. CDR3 sequence (DNA): TGTGCCAGCAGTGACCGGACAAAGGGCTATGGCTACACCTTC. This sequence encodes CASSDRTKGYGYTF.

There are a few counts of this clone. The DNA of the CDR3 is TGTGCCAGCAGTCCGGGATATTATGGCTACACCTTC. This sequence encodes CASSPGYYGYTF. The rearrangement joins TRBV28 to TRBJ1-2; D is unresolved. The CDR3 sequence is 12 residues long. The germline V gene encodes CDR1 MDHEN and CDR2 SYDVKM. The V end was cut by 5 bases, the J end by 5 bases, with 9 bases between.

The genes are TRBV3-1 (or the pseudogene TRBV3-2) and TRBJ2-3; possibly TRBD2 for D (5 bases). The germline CDR1 and CDR2 sequences are LGHDT and YNNKEL (reference sequence). With 4 bases removed from V and 5 bases from J, the gap between germline ends came to 10 bases. The CDR3 runs to 13 residues. DNA of the CDR3: TGTGCCAGCAGCCTTATCGAGGGAGATACGCAGTATTTT. It specifies CASSLIEGDTQYF.

This clone has only a few counts. The rearrangement links TRBV30 to TRBJ2-1; 12 nucleotides line up with TRBD2. CDR1 and CDR2 from the germline V gene are GTSNPN and SVGIG (reference sequence). The CDR3 runs to 13 residues. CDR3 bases: TGTGCTTCTAGCGGGGGGGCCGTTCATGAGCAGTTCTTC. Translated, it gives CASSGGAVHEQFF.

V is TRBV15 and J is TRBJ1-3; unclear D gene. The CDR3 spans 14 residues. Trimming took 3 bases from V and 3 from J, leaving 9 bases between them. The germline gives CDR1 LNHNV, CDR2 YYDKDF (reference sequence). The CDR3 sequence: CATSRAGGGNTIYF. The DNA for the CDR3 is TGTGCCACCAGCAGGGCGGGAGGTGGAAACACCATATATTTT.

The chain employs TRBV5-1 and TRBJ2-7; maybe TRBD2 (6 bases). Germline V gives CDR1 SGHRS, CDR2 YFSETQ. The CDR3 runs to 15 residues. Trimming took off 0 bases at V and 1 base at J, with 11 bases between the two ends. The CDR3 region is CASSLAGDLSYEQYF. Written as DNA, the CDR3 is TGCGCCAGCAGCTTGGCTGGGGACTTATCCTACGAGCAGTACTTC.

This rearrangement joins TRBV4-1 to TRBJ2-3, with 9 nucleotides matching TRBD2. Trimming took 3 bases from V and 1 from J; bases not matched to a gene: 8. Germline V CDR1 and CDR2: MGHRA, YSYEKL. CDR3 length equals 17 residues. The chain's CDR3 is CASSQIRSSGGTDTQYF. The CDR3 nucleotides read TGCGCCAGCAGCCAGATTCGATCTAGCGGGGGCACAGATACGCAGTATTTT.

This clone was observed once. Other DNA sequences from this sample encode an identical CDR3 as well. The rearrangement links TRBV29-1 to TRBJ1-4, with 9 bases that match TRBD1. Germline V gives CDR1 SQVTM, CDR2 ANQGSEA. The CDR3 has 14 amino acids. V gave up 6 bases and J gave up 8 bases; unmatched junction bases: 10. CDR3 coding DNA: TGCAGCGTCGGCTCCGGGACAGGGAGGGAAAAACTGTTTTTT. As protein: CSVGSGTGREKLFF.

This clone turned up a few times. The genes are TRBV6-6 and TRBJ2-7, with a possible D match to TRBD2 (6 bases). CDR3 length equals 13 residues. V gave up 2 bases and J gave up 5 bases, with 10 bases separating them. CDR1 and CDR2 (germline): MNHNY, SVGAGI (reference sequence). CDR3 residues: CASSYGGIDEQYF. CDR3 sequence (DNA): TGTGCCAGCAGTTACGGCGGGATCGACGAGCAGTACTTC.

This chain connects TRBV12-3 or TRBV12-4 to TRBJ2-3; 7 bases line up with TRBD2. The CDR3 runs to 13 residues. The V gene end was trimmed by 6 bases and the J gene end by 4 bases; junction bases not matched to a gene: 4. CDR3 DNA: TGTGCCAGCAGCGACCTAGCGGCAGATACGCAGTATTTT. It yields the protein CASSDLAADTQYF.

This rearrangement joins TRBV10-1 to TRBJ2-1, with D hard to call. Germline V gives CDR1 WNHNN, CDR2 SYGVQD (reference sequence). There are 15 residues in the CDR3. Between the trimmed V and J ends, which lost 2 bases and 3 bases, there was a span of 11 bases. CDR3 DNA sequence: TGCGCCAGCAGTGAGGGTAGTAATCTCTACAATGAGCAGTTCTTC. This encodes CASSEGSNLYNEQFF.

The V gene is TRBV3-1 (or the pseudogene TRBV3-2), the J gene TRBJ1-2, with D tentatively TRBD1 (6 bases). Germline CDR1 LGHDT, CDR2 YNNKEL (reference sequence). The CDR3 sequence is 14 residues long. The V and J ends lost 1 base and 2 bases respectively, with 8 bases between them. The CDR3 DNA sequence: TGTGCCAGCAGCCAAGGGGGGCTGAACTATGGCTACACCTTC. Its translation is CASSQGGLNYGYTF.